These 14 T cell receptor beta chains came from one sample sequenced in a study of blood T cell repertoires in COVID-19. Clones were read by immunoSEQ multiplex PCR, and TCRdb kept only the in-frame ones, dropping some. This repertoire shows 11,000 to 15,000 clones, more than 80% found once; its top ten account for roughly 2.9%. Sequences were obtained from peripheral blood. The receptors stem from a human donor in a cohort sampled during active COVID-19.

This chain uses TRBV27 with TRBJ2-2; TRBD1 aligns across 12 bases. The V segment lost 2 bases and the J segment 8 bases; nucleotides outside the gene matches: 9. There are 17 residues in the CDR3. CDR1 and CDR2 from the germline V gene are MNHEY and SMNVEV (reference sequence). For the CDR3, the DNA is TGTGCCAGCAGTTTAGTGACCGGGACAGGGGGCTCTGGGGAGCTGTTTTTT. Translated: CASSLVTGTGGSGELFF.

CDR3 in amino acids: CASSLTSRGEQFF. DNA of the CDR3: TGTGCCAGCAGCTTGACTAGCCGCGGCGAGCAGTTCTTC. The chain links TRBV5-5 to TRBJ2-1, with D perhaps matching TRBD2 (6 bases). Germline V lookup: CDR1 SGHKS, CDR2 YYEKEE (reference sequence). The V gene lost 1 base and the J gene lost 10 bases, with 12 bases spanning the gap. This CDR3 is built from 13 residues. Full variable domain (remainder filled in from reference TRBV5-5 and TRBJ2-1): DAGVTQSPTHLIKTRGQQVTLRCSPISGHKSVSWYQQVLGQGPQFIFQYYEKEERGRGNFPDRFSARQFPNYSSELNVNALLLGDSALYLCASSLTSRGEQFFGPGTRLTVL.

This chain uses TRBV11-2 with TRBJ2-2; 12 bases map to TRBD2. V dropped 2 bases and J dropped 7; count of bases not matched to a gene: 2. Germline values: CDR1 SGHAT, CDR2 FQNNGV. The CDR3 is 15 amino acids. The CDR3 is CASSLPGLAGGELFF. The CDR3 coding sequence is TGTGCCAGCAGCTTACCGGGACTAGCGGGCGGGGAGCTGTTTTTT.

The chain couples TRBV10-3 to TRBJ2-7, with 11 bases aligning to TRBD1. Germline lookup yields CDR1 ENHRY and CDR2 SYGVKD. There are 19 residues in the CDR3. After removal of 4 bases from V and 0 bases from J, the junction contained 14 bases not matched to a gene. CDR3 bases: TGTGCCATCAGTGTGACGCCGGGACAGGGGGTCGCGAGCTCCTACGAGCAGTACTTC. Protein: CAISVTPGQGVASSYEQYF.

This chain uses TRBV5-4 with TRBJ2-5; tentatively, D is TRBD1 (6 bases). The V end was cut by 3 bases, the J end by 2 bases, with 14 bases between. The germline CDR1 and CDR2 sequences are SGHNT and YYREEE (reference sequence). The CDR3 has 15 residues. The CDR3 DNA reads as TGTGCCAGCAGCTCTGGGGGCCTTATTCAAGAGACCCAGTACTTC. Protein product: CASSSGGLIQETQYF.

The V gene is TRBV23-1, the J gene TRBJ2-2; TRBD1 agrees at 8 bases. TRBV23-1 is designated an ORF whose function remains uncertain. V was clipped by 4 bases and J by 3 bases; unmatched bases: 4. The CDR3 covers 15 residues. The CDR3, as DNA: TGCGCCAGCAGTCGGCGCAGGGGGCACACCGGGGAGCTGTTTTTT. It codes for CASSRRRGHTGELFF.

The chain employs TRBV9 and TRBJ1-3, with D possibly matching TRBD1 (6 bases). The CDR3 spans 16 residues. The germline V and J ends were trimmed by 0 bases and 2 bases, with 12 bases remaining between them. The V gene's germline CDR1 is SGDLS and CDR2 YYNGEE. As DNA, the CDR3 is TGTGCCAGCAGCGTAGAACGGGGGGCTACTGGAAACACCATATATTTT. It is translated as CASSVERGATGNTIYF.

The gene calls are TRBV7-9 and TRBJ2-7; 7 nucleotides align to TRBD1. The CDR3 sequence is 12 residues long. Germline V CDR1 and CDR2: SEHNR, FQNEAQ (reference sequence). Germline trimming cut 5 bases from V and 6 bases from J; bases unmatched to any gene: 4. In nucleotides, the CDR3 is TGTGCCAGCAGCCCGACAGGGCCCGAGCAGTACTTC. Translated: CASSPTGPEQYF.

The chain recombines TRBV7-9 with TRBJ1-4; D perhaps matches TRBD1 (6 bases). Germline lookup yields CDR1 SEHNR and CDR2 FQNEAQ (reference sequence). This CDR3 comprises 14 residues. The germline V and J ends were trimmed by 5 bases and 7 bases, with 14 bases remaining between them. The CDR3 DNA reads as TGTGCCAGCAGCCCCGGGGGGCCCACTGAAAAACTGTTTTTT. Residues: CASSPGGPTEKLFF.

The CDR3 DNA follows: TGTGCCAGCAGTTACTCGGCAGGAACATTATTCGAAAAACTGTTTTTT. The encoded protein is CASSYSAGTLFEKLFF. The rearrangement uses TRBV6-5 and TRBJ1-4; D is uncertain. Between the trimmed V and J ends, which lost 0 bases and 8 bases, there was a span of 16 bases. Looked up from germline, CDR1 is MNHEY and CDR2 is SVGAGI. The CDR3 contains 16 residues.

This chain uses TRBV28 with TRBJ1-4; 7 nucleotides match TRBD1. V lost 6 bases, J lost 8 bases, and 9 bases stayed unmatched. Germline loops: CDR1 MDHEN, CDR2 SYDVKM. The CDR3 is 14 amino acids. CDR3 DNA: TGTGCCAGCAGCTTAGACAGGGTGAAAGAAAAACTGTTTTTT. This sequence encodes CASSLDRVKEKLFF.

V is TRBV2 and J is TRBJ2-5, with D unclear. Between the trimmed V and J ends, which lost 6 bases and 5 bases, there was a span of 13 bases. The V gene's germline CDR1 is SNHLY and CDR2 FYNNEI. The CDR3 is made up of 13 amino acids. CDR3 region: CASRGNFGETQYF. CDR3 DNA sequence: TGTGCCAGCAGGGGCAACTTTGGGGAGACCCAGTACTTC. Full variable domain (missing parts from reference TRBV2 and TRBJ2-5): EPEVTQTPSHQVTQMGQEVILRCVPISNHLYFYWYRQILGQKVEFLVSFYNNEISEKSEIFDDQFSVERPDGSNFTLKIRSTKLEDSAMYFCASRGNFGETQYFGPGTRLLVL.

This clone was detected only once. The chain employs TRBV3-1 (or the pseudogene TRBV3-2) and TRBJ2-1; TRBD2 aligns across 10 bases. Germline V gene data show CDR1 as LGHDT and CDR2 as YNNKEL (reference sequence). The CDR3 is 15 amino acids. J gave up 8 bases and V 3 bases, and 7 bases lay outside the gene matches. DNA for the CDR3: TGTGCCAGCAGCCATATAGCGGGAGGTCCGGATGAGCAGTTCTTC. It specifies CASSHIAGGPDEQFF.

This chain's CDR3 is CASSLGTGGNTIYF. In nucleotides, the CDR3 is TGCGCCAGCAGCCTTGGGACAGGGGGAAACACCATATATTTT. This sequence joins TRBV4-1 and TRBJ1-3, with 9 bases fitting TRBD1. CDR3 size: 14 residues. Germline V lookup: CDR1 MGHRA, CDR2 YSYEKL. The J segment lost 4 bases and the V segment lost 4 bases, leaving 2 bases of the junction unmatched.